This T cell receptor (beta chain) came from a study of T cell responses to AZD1222 COVID-19 vaccine. In regard to this clone: Its antigen is as yet unknown.

CDR3 length: 13 residues. V shed 8 bases, J shed 5 bases, and the junction held 3 bases outside the gene matches. CDR1 is ENHRY, CDR2 SYGVKD, per germline. The repertoire was sequenced with immunoSEQ multiplex PCR; TCRdb's copy has only in-frame clones and lacks some. The sample has roughly 120,000 clones; about 90% are singletons. General study results and limits: Reportedly, nearly half the spike-specific TCRs target unmutated variant regions.

The sequencing here drew on peripheral blood, taken 28 days after the second AZD1222 dose. The receptor comes from an adult who received the AZD1222 COVID-19 vaccine. The chain couples TRBV10-3 to TRBJ1-5; TRBD1 agrees at 10 bases. In nucleotides, the CDR3 is TGTGCCATCGCGGACAGGGGGGATCAGCCCCAGCATTTT. This gives the protein CAIADRGDQPQHF.